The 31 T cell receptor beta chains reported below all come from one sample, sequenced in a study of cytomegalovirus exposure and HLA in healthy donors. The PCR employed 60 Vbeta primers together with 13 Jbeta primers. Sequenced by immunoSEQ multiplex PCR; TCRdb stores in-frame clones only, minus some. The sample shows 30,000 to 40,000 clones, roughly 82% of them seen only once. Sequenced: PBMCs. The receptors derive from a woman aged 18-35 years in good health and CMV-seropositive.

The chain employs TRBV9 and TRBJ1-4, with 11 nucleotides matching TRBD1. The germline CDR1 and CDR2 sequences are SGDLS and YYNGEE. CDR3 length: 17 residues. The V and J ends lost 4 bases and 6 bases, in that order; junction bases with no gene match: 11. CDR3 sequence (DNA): TGTGCCAGCAGCAGACGAATGTGGGGACAGGGGGATGAAAAACTGTTTTTT. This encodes CASSRRMWGQGDEKLFF. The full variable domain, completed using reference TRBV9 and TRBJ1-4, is DSGVTQTPKHLITATGQRVTLRCSPRSGDLSVYWYQQSLDQGLQFLIQYYNGEERAKGNILERFSAQQFPDLHSELNLSSLELGDSALYFCASSRRMWGQGDEKLFFGSGTQLSVL.

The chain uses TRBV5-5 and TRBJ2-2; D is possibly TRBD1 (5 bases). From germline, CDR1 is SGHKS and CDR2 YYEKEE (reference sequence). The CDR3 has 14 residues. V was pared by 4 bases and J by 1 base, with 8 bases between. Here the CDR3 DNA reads TGTGCCAGCAGCGTTACAGGGAACACCGGGGAGCTGTTTTTT. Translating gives CASSVTGNTGELFF.

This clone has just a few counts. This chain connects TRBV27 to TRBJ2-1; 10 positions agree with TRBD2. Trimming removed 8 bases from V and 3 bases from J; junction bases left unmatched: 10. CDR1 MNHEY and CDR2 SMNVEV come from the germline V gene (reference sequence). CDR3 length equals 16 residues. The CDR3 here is CASRDLAGASYNEQFF. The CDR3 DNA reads TGTGCCAGCCGAGACCTAGCGGGAGCGAGCTACAATGAGCAGTTCTTC.

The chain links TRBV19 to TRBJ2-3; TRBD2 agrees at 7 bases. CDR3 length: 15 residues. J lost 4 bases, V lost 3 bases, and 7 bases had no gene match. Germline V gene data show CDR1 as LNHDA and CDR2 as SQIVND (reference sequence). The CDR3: CASSIRRGSADTQYF. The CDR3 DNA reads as TGTGCCAGTAGTATCCGGCGGGGGTCGGCAGATACGCAGTATTTT.

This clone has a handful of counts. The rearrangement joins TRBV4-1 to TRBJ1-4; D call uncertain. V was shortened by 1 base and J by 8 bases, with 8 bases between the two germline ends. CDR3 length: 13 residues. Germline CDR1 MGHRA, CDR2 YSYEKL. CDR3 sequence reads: CASSQARSEKLFF. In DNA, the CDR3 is TGCGCCAGCAGCCAAGCGAGGTCCGAAAAACTGTTTTTT.

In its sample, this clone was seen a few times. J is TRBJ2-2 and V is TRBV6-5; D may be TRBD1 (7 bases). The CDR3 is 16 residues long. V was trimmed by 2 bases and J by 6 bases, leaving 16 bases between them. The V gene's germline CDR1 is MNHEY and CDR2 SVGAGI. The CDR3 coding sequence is TGTGCCAGCAGTTACGTTCGGGCAGGGGGGTCCGGGGAGCTGTTTTTT. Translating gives CASSYVRAGGSGELFF.

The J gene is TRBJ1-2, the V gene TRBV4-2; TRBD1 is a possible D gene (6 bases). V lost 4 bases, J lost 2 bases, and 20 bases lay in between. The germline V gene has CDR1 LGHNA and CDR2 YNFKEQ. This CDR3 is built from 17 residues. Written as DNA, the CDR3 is TGTGCCAGCAGCCGCGGAGCTCCGGGACAAACCAACTATGGCTACACCTTC. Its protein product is CASSRGAPGQTNYGYTF.

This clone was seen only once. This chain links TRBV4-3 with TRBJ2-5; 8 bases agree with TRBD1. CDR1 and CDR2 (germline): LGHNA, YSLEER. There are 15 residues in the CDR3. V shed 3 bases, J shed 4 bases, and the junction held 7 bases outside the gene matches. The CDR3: CASSHNTGGAETQYF. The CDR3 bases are TGCGCCAGCAGCCACAACACAGGGGGAGCAGAGACCCAGTACTTC.

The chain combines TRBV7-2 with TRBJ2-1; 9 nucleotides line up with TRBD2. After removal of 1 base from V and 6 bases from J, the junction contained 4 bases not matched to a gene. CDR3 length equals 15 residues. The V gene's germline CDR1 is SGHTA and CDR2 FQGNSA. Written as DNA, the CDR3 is TGTGCCAGCAGCTTAGGGCTAGCGGGGTCCAATGAGCAGTTCTTC. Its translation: CASSLGLAGSNEQFF.

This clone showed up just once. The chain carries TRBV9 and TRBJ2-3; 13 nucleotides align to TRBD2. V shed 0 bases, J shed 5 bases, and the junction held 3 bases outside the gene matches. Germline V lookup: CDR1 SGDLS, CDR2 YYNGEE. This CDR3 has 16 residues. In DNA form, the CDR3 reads TGTGCCAGCAGCGTAGGACTAGCGGGGGGCCTAGATACGCAGTATTTT. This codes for CASSVGLAGGLDTQYF. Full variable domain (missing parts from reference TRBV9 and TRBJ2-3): DSGVTQTPKHLITATGQRVTLRCSPRSGDLSVYWYQQSLDQGLQFLIQYYNGEERAKGNILERFSAQQFPDLHSELNLSSLELGDSALYFCASSVGLAGGLDTQYFGPGTRLTVL.

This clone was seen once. CDR3 region: CASSYPTSGPNNEQFF. CDR3 nucleotide sequence: TGTGCCAGCAGTTACCCCACTAGCGGTCCCAACAATGAGCAGTTCTTC. The rearrangement joins TRBV6-6 to TRBJ2-1; TRBD2 matches at 8 bases. V lost 2 bases and J lost 5; bases outside the gene matches: 8. CDR3 size: 16 residues. Germline-derived CDR1 and CDR2 are MNHNY and SVGAGI (reference sequence).

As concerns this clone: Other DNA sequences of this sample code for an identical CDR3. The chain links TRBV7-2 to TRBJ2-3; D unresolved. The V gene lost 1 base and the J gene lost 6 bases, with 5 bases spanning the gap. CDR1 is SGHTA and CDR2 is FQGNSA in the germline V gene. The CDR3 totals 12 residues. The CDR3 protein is CASSLGADTQYF. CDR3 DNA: TGTGCCAGCAGCTTAGGCGCGGATACGCAGTATTTT.

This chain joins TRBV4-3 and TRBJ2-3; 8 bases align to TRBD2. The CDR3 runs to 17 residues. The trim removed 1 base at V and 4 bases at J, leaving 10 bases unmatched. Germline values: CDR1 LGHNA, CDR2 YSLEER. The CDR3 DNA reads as TGCGCCAGCAGCCAAGGGTGGTTTAGCGGGGCCTCAGATACGCAGTATTTT. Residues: CASSQGWFSGASDTQYF.

As DNA, the CDR3 is TGTGCCAGCAGGGGGGTACAGGGGGCTGCCTATGGCTACACCTTC. Translating it yields CASRGVQGAAYGYTF. This rearrangement joins TRBV25-1 to TRBJ1-2, with 9 positions matching TRBD1. The germline V gene encodes CDR1 MGHDK and CDR2 SYGVNS. This CDR3 region has 15 residues. With V trimmed by 6 bases and J by 4 bases, 9 bases remained unmatched.

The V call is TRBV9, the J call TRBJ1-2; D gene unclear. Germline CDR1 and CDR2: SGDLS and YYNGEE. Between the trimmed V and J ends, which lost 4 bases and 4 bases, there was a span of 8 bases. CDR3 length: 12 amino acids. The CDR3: CASSQAAYGYTF. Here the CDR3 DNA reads TGTGCCAGCAGCCAGGCCGCCTATGGCTACACCTTC.

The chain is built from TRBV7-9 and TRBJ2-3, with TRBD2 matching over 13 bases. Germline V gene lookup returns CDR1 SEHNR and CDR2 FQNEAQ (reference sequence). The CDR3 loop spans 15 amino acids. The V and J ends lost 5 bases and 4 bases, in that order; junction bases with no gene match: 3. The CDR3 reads CASSQTSGGADTQYF. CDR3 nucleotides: TGTGCCAGCAGCCAAACTAGCGGGGGGGCAGATACGCAGTATTTT.

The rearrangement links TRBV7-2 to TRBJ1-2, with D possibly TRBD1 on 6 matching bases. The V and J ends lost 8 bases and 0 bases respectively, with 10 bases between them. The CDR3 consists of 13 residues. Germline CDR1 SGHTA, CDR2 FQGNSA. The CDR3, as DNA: TGTGCCAGCGAACCAGGGGCTAACTATGGCTACACCTTC. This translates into CASEPGANYGYTF.

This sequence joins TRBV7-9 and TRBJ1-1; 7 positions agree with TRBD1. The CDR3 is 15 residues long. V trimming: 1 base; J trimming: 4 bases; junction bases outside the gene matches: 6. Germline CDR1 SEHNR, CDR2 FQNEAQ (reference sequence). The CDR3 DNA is TGTGCCAGCAGCTTAGGTCGACAGGGCAGCACTGAAGCTTTCTTT. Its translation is CASSLGRQGSTEAFF.

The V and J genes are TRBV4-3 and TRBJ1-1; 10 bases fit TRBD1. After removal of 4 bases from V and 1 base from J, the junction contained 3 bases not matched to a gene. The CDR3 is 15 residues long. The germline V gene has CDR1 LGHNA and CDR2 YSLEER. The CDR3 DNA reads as TGCGCCAGCAGCCCCGGGACAGGGGCGAACACTGAAGCTTTCTTT. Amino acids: CASSPGTGANTEAFF.

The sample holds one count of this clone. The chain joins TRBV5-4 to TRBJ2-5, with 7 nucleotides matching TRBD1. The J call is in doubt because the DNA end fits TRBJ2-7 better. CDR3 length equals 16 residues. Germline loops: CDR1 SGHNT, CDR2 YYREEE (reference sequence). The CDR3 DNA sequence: TGTGCCAGCAGCAGCCTCGGACAGGTACTCTCCTACGAGCAGTACTTC. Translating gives CASSSLGQVLSYEQYF.

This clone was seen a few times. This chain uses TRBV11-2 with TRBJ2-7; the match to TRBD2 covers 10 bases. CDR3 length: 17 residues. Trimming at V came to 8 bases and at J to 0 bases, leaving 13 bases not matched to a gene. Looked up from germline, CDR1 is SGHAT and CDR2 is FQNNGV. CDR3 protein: CASARNSGRRSSYEQYF. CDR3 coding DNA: TGTGCCAGCGCTCGTAATAGCGGGAGGCGTAGCTCCTACGAGCAGTACTTC.

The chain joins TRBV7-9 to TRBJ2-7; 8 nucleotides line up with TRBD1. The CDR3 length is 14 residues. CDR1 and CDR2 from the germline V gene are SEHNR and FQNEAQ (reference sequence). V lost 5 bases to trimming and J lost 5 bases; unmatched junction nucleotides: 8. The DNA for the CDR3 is TGTGCCAGCAGCCCCCAGGGGGCAACCAACGAGCAGTACTTC. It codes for CASSPQGATNEQYF.

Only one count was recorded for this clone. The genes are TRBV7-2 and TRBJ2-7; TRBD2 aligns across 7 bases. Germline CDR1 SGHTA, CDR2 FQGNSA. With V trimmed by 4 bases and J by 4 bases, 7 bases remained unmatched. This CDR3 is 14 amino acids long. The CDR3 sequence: CASSSGTNSYEQYF. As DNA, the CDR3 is TGTGCCAGCAGCTCCGGGACTAATTCTTACGAGCAGTACTTC.

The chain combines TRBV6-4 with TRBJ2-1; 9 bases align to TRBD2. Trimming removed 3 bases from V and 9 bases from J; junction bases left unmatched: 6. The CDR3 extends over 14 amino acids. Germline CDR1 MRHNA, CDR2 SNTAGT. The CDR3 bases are TGTGCCAGCAGTGATCTCGGGACTAGCAGTGAGCAGTTCTTC. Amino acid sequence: CASSDLGTSSEQFF.

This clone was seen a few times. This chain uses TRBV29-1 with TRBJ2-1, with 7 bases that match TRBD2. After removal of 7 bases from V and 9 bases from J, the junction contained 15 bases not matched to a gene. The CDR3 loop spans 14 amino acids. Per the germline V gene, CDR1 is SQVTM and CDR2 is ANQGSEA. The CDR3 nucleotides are TGCAGCGGCGGGAGTGTGACTAGCAATGGTGAGCAGTTCTTC. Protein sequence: CSGGSVTSNGEQFF.

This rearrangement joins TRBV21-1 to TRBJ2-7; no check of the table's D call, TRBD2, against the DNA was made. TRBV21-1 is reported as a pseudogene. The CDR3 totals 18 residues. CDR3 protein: CASSIKGTSGRLRHEQYF. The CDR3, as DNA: TGTGCCAGCAGCATAAAAGGGACTAGCGGGAGGCTGCGGCACGAGCAGTACTTC.

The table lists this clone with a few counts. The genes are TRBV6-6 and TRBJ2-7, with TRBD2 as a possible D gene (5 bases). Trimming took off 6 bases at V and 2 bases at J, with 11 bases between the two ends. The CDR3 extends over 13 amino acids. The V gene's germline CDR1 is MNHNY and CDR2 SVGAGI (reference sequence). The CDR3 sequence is CASRTPGTYEQYF. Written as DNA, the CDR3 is TGTGCCAGCAGAACTCCGGGAACCTACGAGCAGTACTTC.

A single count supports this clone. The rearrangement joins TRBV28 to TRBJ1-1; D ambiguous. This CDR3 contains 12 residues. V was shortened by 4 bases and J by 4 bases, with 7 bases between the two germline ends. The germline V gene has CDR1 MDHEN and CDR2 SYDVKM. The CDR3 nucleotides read TGTGCCAGCAGTTCCGAGTCCACTGAAGCTTTCTTT. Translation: CASSSESTEAFF.

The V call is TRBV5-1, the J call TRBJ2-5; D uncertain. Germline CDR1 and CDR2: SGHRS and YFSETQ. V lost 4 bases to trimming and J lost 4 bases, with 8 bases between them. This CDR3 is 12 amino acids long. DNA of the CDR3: TGCGCCAGCAGCCCCTCCGGAGAGACCCAGTACTTC. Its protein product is CASSPSGETQYF. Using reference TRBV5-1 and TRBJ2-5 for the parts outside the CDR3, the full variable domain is KAGVTQTPRYLIKTRGQQVTLSCSPISGHRSVSWYQQTPGQGLQFLFEYFSETQRNKGNFPGRFSGRQFSNSRSEMNVSTLELGDSALYLCASSPSGETQYFGPGTRLLVL.

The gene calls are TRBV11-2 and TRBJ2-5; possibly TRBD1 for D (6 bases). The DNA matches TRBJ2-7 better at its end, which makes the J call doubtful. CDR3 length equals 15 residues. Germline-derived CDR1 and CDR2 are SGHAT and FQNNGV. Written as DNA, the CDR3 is TGTGCCAGCAGCTTAAGGGCAGGGGAGACCTACGAGCAGTACTTC. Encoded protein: CASSLRAGETYEQYF.

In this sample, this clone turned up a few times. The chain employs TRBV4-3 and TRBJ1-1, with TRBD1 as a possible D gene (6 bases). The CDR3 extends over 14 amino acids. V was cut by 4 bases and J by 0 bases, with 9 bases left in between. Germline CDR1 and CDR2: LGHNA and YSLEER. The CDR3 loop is CASSLQGLNTEAFF. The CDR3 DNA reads TGCGCCAGCAGCCTACAGGGTCTGAACACTGAAGCTTTCTTT.